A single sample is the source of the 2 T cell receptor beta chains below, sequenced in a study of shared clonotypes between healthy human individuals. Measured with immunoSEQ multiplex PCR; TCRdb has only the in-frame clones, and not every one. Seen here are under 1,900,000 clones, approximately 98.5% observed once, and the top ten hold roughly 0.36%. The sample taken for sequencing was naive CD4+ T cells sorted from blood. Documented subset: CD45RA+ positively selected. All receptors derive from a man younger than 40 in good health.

The CDR3, as DNA: TGTGCCAGCAGCTCCAGGGGAACGGGGGAGCAGTACTTC. Translating it yields CASSSRGTGEQYF. This chain joins TRBV11-2 and TRBJ2-7, with D perhaps matching TRBD1 (6 bases). The germline CDR1 and CDR2 sequences are SGHAT and FQNNGV. The CDR3 sequence is 13 residues long. The V and J ends lost 4 bases and 7 bases respectively, with 14 bases between them.

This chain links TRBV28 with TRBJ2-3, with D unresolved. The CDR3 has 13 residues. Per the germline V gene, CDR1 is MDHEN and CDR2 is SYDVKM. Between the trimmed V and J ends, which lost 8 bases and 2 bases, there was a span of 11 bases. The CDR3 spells CASCSYDTDTQYF. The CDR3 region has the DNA TGTGCCAGCTGTAGTTACGACACAGATACGCAGTATTTT.